The 32 T cell receptor beta chains below were found in one sample sequenced in a study of T cells in Graves' hyperthyroidism and ophthalmopathy. TCR beta CDR3 region amplification was performed from RNA transcripts. First-round RT-PCR targeting the TCR CDR3 was performed with the HTBI primer set. TCRdb reanalysed the multiplex PCR reads using MiXCR and keeps one entry per CDR3 protein. The sample holds 300,000 to 450,000 distinct CDR3 sequences; around 13% are singletons and the top ten take about 19%. The sample was blood. The receptors stem from a woman aged 25 to 39 with Graves' ophthalmopathy.

This chain connects TRBV4-1 to TRBJ2-3; 7 positions agree with TRBD1. CDR3 length equals 14 residues. CDR1 MGHRA and CDR2 YSYEKL come from the germline V gene. The ends lost 4 bases at V and 4 bases at J; junction bases unmatched: 5. The CDR3 DNA reads as TGCGCCAGCAGCCCCGGGACAGTTTCAGATACGCAGTATTTT. This sequence encodes CASSPGTVSDTQYF.

This clonotype came up many times. The chain has TRBV7-9 and TRBJ1-2; tentative D call: TRBD1 (6 bases). Germline CDR1 and CDR2: SEHNR and FQNEAQ (reference sequence). Trimming pared 5 bases from V and 7 bases from J, leaving 20 bases between. The CDR3 has 15 residues. The CDR3 DNA is TGTGCCAGCAGCCCACCCGGACAGTCAACGATTGGCTACACCTTC. Its translation: CASSPPGQSTIGYTF.

This clonotype has ten or more counts. The chain recombines TRBV7-9 with TRBJ2-7; D unclear. The germline V and J ends were trimmed by 2 bases and 2 bases, with 13 bases remaining between them. The CDR3 consists of 15 residues. Per germline, CDR1 SEHNR and CDR2 FQNEAQ (reference sequence). As DNA, the CDR3 is TGTGCCAGCAGCTTACGAGGAGACGGAACCTACGAGCAGTACTTC. Its protein is CASSLRGDGTYEQYF.

This chain links TRBV10-3 with TRBJ2-3; no definite D call. The CDR3 spans 14 residues. The germline V and J ends were trimmed by 3 bases and 6 bases, with 13 bases remaining between them. Germline V gene lookup returns CDR1 ENHRY and CDR2 SYGVKD. CDR3 nucleotide sequence: TGTGCCATCAGTGACGAAGGGAACTGGGATACGCAGTATTTT. Translating gives CAISDEGNWDTQYF.

This clonotype was observed at least ten times. The rearrangement joins TRBV2 to TRBJ1-6; 7 bases line up with TRBD1. The CDR3 runs to 16 residues. CDR1 SNHLY and CDR2 FYNNEI come from the germline V gene. The V gene end was trimmed by 4 bases and the J gene end by 1 base; junction bases not matched to a gene: 4. CDR3 nucleotides: TGTGCCAGCAGTGTCGACAGGGAGTCCTATAATTCACCCCTCCACTTT. Protein: CASSVDRESYNSPLHF.

This clonotype has ten or more counts. The gene calls are TRBV7-6 and TRBJ2-2, with D perhaps being TRBD1 or TRBD2 (6 bases each). The CDR3 runs to 14 residues. CDR1 is SGHVS and CDR2 is FNYEAQ in the germline V gene. Deletions cut 3 bases from V and 8 bases from J, with 13 bases between. CDR3 in amino acids: CASSLGGAPGELFF. DNA for the CDR3: TGTGCCAGCAGCTTGGGGGGCGCACCGGGGGAGCTGTTTTTT.

The sample holds many counts of this clonotype. The chain recombines TRBV6-2 or TRBV6-3 with TRBJ2-1, with D unresolved. With 2 bases removed from V and 2 bases from J, the gap between germline ends came to 10 bases. CDR1 MNHEY and CDR2 SVGEGT come from the germline V gene. CDR3 length equals 15 residues. For the CDR3, the DNA is TGTGCCAGCAGTTACCTGGCGTCAGCCTACAATGAGCAGTTCTTC. Amino acids: CASSYLASAYNEQFF.

This clonotype was detected a few times. The V call is TRBV24-1, the J call TRBJ2-1; 9 nucleotides agree with TRBD1. CDR1 and CDR2 from the germline V gene are KGHDR and SFDVKD. The CDR3 consists of 20 residues. V lost 0 bases to trimming and J lost 9 bases; unmatched junction nucleotides: 20. The DNA for the CDR3 is TGTGCCACCAGTGATTTGACCCCCACCCCCGGGACAGGGAGACTCGGTGAGCAGTTCTTC. Its translation is CATSDLTPTPGTGRLGEQFF.

This clonotype has ten or more counts. The chain employs TRBV28 and TRBJ1-1; no definite D call. Trimming pared 2 bases from V and 5 bases from J, leaving 6 bases between. Germline CDR1 is MDHEN and CDR2 is SYDVKM. The CDR3 extends over 12 amino acids. The CDR3, as DNA: TGTGCCAGCAGTTTAACCAAAACTGAAGCTTTCTTT. Translated, it gives CASSLTKTEAFF.

Many counts were recorded for this clonotype. The V and J genes are TRBV2 and TRBJ2-2; a possible D gene is TRBD1 (5 bases). This CDR3 is built from 13 residues. CDR1 is SNHLY and CDR2 is FYNNEI in the germline V gene. Trimming stripped 6 bases from V and 7 bases from J, with 12 bases between. The CDR3 reads CASRIARDGELFF. Written as DNA, the CDR3 is TGTGCCAGCAGGATCGCCAGGGACGGGGAGCTGTTTTTT.

The chain joins TRBV29-1 to TRBJ2-5; D assignment may be TRBD1 or TRBD2 (5 bases each). The CDR3 is made up of 10 amino acids. Trimming took 7 bases from V and 5 from J, leaving 8 bases between them. Germline assignment: CDR1 SQVTM and CDR2 ANQGSEA. The CDR3 spells CSAGDETQYF. For the CDR3, the DNA is TGCAGCGCCGGGGACGAGACCCAGTACTTC.

J is TRBJ2-7 and V is TRBV20-1; 9 bases align to TRBD1. The germline V gene encodes CDR1 DFQATT and CDR2 SNEGSKA (reference sequence). Trimming took 1 base from V and 7 from J; bases not matched to a gene: 8. The CDR3 loop spans 14 amino acids. The DNA for the CDR3 is TGCAGTGCTAGAGCCCCACAGGGGGCGAGGGAGCAGTACTTC. It yields the protein CSARAPQGAREQYF.

Note on this clonotype: Just one base apart from a much larger clone, this may be a read error. The chain recombines TRBV12-3 or TRBV12-4 with TRBJ2-3; D possibly uses TRBD1 or TRBD2 (6 bases each). The CDR3 sequence is 17 residues long. Trimming took 4 bases from V and 2 from J, leaving 19 bases between them. The CDR3 DNA reads TGTGCCAGCAGTTCGCGTACTAACGGGGGCCCCACAGATACGCAGTATTTT. It is translated as CASSSRTNGGPTDTQYF.

In this sample, this clonotype turned up many times. This sequence joins TRBV20-1 and TRBJ1-1; 8 nucleotides agree with TRBD1. J was trimmed by 5 bases and V by 5 bases; bases with no gene match: 4. The CDR3 runs 12 residues. CDR1 DFQATT and CDR2 SNEGSKA come from the germline V gene (reference sequence). CDR3 in DNA: TGCAGTGCTCGTCGGACAGGGACTGAAGCTTTCTTT. This encodes CSARRTGTEAFF.

This clonotype has ten or more counts. The chain employs TRBV14 and TRBJ2-3; weak D call: TRBD2 (5 bases). Germline CDR1 is SGHDN and CDR2 is FVKESK. The CDR3 spans 14 residues. Between the trimmed V and J ends, which lost 1 base and 1 base, there was a span of 6 bases. CDR3 loop: CASSQARGTDTQYF. In DNA form, the CDR3 reads TGTGCCAGCAGCCAAGCGAGGGGCACAGATACGCAGTATTTT.

This clonotype was found a few times. This rearrangement joins TRBV7-9 to TRBJ1-2; unclear D gene. Germline V gene lookup returns CDR1 SEHNR and CDR2 FQNEAQ (reference sequence). The V and J ends lost 5 bases and 2 bases respectively, with 18 bases between them. The CDR3 is 16 residues long. The CDR3 bases are TGTGCCAGCAGCCCCCAGGCCCCTTACCCCAACTATGGCTACACCTTC. Translation gives CASSPQAPYPNYGYTF.

V is TRBV12-3 or TRBV12-4 and J is TRBJ2-2; 9 nucleotides match TRBD1. The ends lost 4 bases at V and 4 bases at J; junction bases unmatched: 7. This CDR3 has 16 amino acids. CDR3 loop: CASSYVTGGITGELFF. Here the CDR3 DNA reads TGTGCCAGCAGTTACGTCACAGGGGGCATCACCGGGGAGCTGTTTTTT.

This clonotype was detected many times. The rearrangement joins TRBV5-6 to TRBJ2-7; 12 bases line up with TRBD1. The J segment lost 6 bases and the V segment lost 2 bases, leaving 6 bases of the junction unmatched. The length of the CDR3 is 15 residues. Germline loops: CDR1 SGHDT, CDR2 YYEEEE. CDR3 sequence (DNA): TGTGCCAGCAGCTTCCCGGGACAGGGGGCCGTCGAGCAGTACTTC. Protein sequence: CASSFPGQGAVEQYF.

This chain links TRBV6-1 with TRBJ2-6, with 7 bases identical to TRBD1. The germline V gene encodes CDR1 MNHNS and CDR2 SASEGT. The CDR3 runs to 17 residues. The J segment lost 0 bases and the V segment lost 8 bases, leaving 10 bases of the junction unmatched. As DNA, the CDR3 is TGTGCCAGCCCCGCTTTAAAGGGGGCCTCTGGGGCCAACGTCCTGACTTTC. This encodes CASPALKGASGANVLTF.

The table lists this clonotype with many counts. J is TRBJ1-1 and V is TRBV12-3 or TRBV12-4; no definite D call. V gave up 4 bases and J gave up 3 bases, with 21 bases separating them. The CDR3 contains 17 residues. CDR3: CASSYSVRSPGDTEAFF. The DNA for the CDR3 is TGTGCCAGCAGTTACTCCGTCCGGAGCCCTGGAGACACTGAAGCTTTCTTT.

This clonotype was seen many times. The rearrangement uses TRBV12-3 or TRBV12-4 and TRBJ2-3; 9 bases are a match to TRBD2. The V and J ends lost 6 bases and 7 bases, in that order; junction bases with no gene match: 11. The CDR3 contains 15 residues. The CDR3 loop reads CASSQIAGVSYTQYF. CDR3 bases: TGTGCCAGCAGCCAAATAGCGGGGGTTTCTTATACGCAGTATTTT.

The J gene is TRBJ1-5, the V gene TRBV20-1; 9 bases fit TRBD1. The CDR3 loop spans 16 amino acids. Germline CDR1 is DFQATT and CDR2 is SNEGSKA (reference sequence). Unmatched junction bases numbered 5, after V lost 1 base and J lost 1 base. The CDR3 DNA follows: TGCAGTGCTAGAGCGCGGACAGGGGAAAGCAATCAGCCCCAGCATTTT. This gives the protein CSARARTGESNQPQHF.

This clonotype appeared once. This may be a read error, as it is one base from a much larger clone. The CDR3 carries no conserved terminal phenylalanine or tryptophan, so it likely arises from a read error. V is TRBV2 and J is TRBJ1-1; D is ambiguous. The CDR3 totals 17 residues. In germline, CDR1 is SNHLY, CDR2 FYNNEI. This chain's CDR3 is CASGEPRVGTSNTEAFL. CDR3 bases: TGTGCCAGCGGTGAACCGCGTGTTGGTACCTCGAACACTGAAGCTTTCCTT.

The chain links TRBV4-2 to TRBJ2-7, with D tentatively TRBD1 or TRBD2 (5 bases each). V was clipped by 1 base and J by 4 bases, with 14 bases between them. The germline V gene encodes CDR1 LGHNA and CDR2 YNFKEQ. The CDR3 is 15 residues long. For the CDR3, the DNA is TGTGCCAGCAGCCAAGTTTCCGGGACGGGGTACGAGCAGTACTTC. Translation gives CASSQVSGTGYEQYF.

The J gene is TRBJ2-3, the V gene TRBV5-8; D may correspond to TRBD1 or TRBD2 (6 bases each). CDR3 length: 15 amino acids. V lost 0 bases to trimming and J lost 6 bases, with 14 bases between them. Germline V gene sequence: CDR1 SGHTS, CDR2 YDEGEE. CDR3 amino acids: CASSLARGAGDTQYF. The CDR3 DNA sequence: TGTGCCAGCAGCTTGGCGAGGGGGGCAGGGGATACGCAGTATTTT.

In its sample, this clonotype was seen many times. The chain joins TRBV5-4 to TRBJ2-5; D gene unclear. Trimming left V 0 bases short and J 0 bases short, with 3 bases between. CDR1 SGHNT and CDR2 YYREEE come from the germline V gene (reference sequence). The CDR3 has 13 residues. For the CDR3, the DNA is TGTGCCAGCAGCTTGGTGGACCAAGAGACCCAGTACTTC. It codes for CASSLVDQETQYF.

This rearrangement joins TRBV30 to TRBJ2-2; 9 bases are a match to TRBD1. This CDR3 region has 15 residues. V shed 0 bases, J shed 4 bases, and the junction held 3 bases outside the gene matches. Germline loops: CDR1 GTSNPN, CDR2 SVGIG (reference sequence). CDR3 amino acids: CAWSVQTGGTGELFF. The CDR3 coding sequence is TGTGCCTGGAGTGTACAGACAGGGGGCACCGGGGAGCTGTTTTTT.

This clonotype was counted ten times or more. Here the CDR3 reads CASSENLAHNEQFF. CDR3 DNA sequence: TGTGCCAGCAGTGAAAACCTAGCGCACAATGAGCAGTTCTTC. The chain combines TRBV2 with TRBJ2-1, with a tentative D call TRBD2 (6 bases). The CDR3 covers 14 residues. V was shortened by 2 bases and J by 5 bases, with 10 bases between the two germline ends. Germline V CDR1 and CDR2: SNHLY, FYNNEI.

CDR3 bases: TGCAGCGTTGATACAGAGTGGGACGAAAAACTGTTTTTT. Its protein product is CSVDTEWDEKLFF. The chain employs TRBV29-1 and TRBJ1-4, with a possible D match to TRBD1 (5 bases). Looked up from germline, CDR1 is SQVTM and CDR2 is ANQGSEA. The ends were cut back, 3 bases at V and 8 bases at J, with 13 bases in the middle. The CDR3 spans 13 residues. Variable domain in full (rest from reference TRBV29-1 and TRBJ1-4): SAVISQKPSRDICQRGTSLTIQCQVDSQVTMMFWYRQQPGQSLTLIATANQGSEATYESGFVIDKFPISRPNLTFSTLTVSNMSPEDSSIYLCSVDTEWDEKLFFGSGTQLSVL.

The table lists this clonotype with many counts. V is TRBV7-6 and J is TRBJ2-2; 14 nucleotides line up with TRBD2. Germline V lookup: CDR1 SGHVS, CDR2 FNYEAQ. The ends lost 0 bases at V and 3 bases at J; junction bases unmatched: 9. The CDR3 consists of 20 residues. The CDR3 loop reads CASSLAPGLAGDKYTGELFF. As DNA, the CDR3 is TGTGCCAGCAGCTTAGCCCCGGGACTAGCGGGGGATAAATACACCGGGGAGCTGTTTTTT.

V gene TRBV19 combines with J gene TRBJ1-4, with D possibly matching TRBD1 (5 bases). Trimming took off 3 bases at V and 5 bases at J, with 13 bases between the two ends. The CDR3 totals 15 residues. Looked up from germline, CDR1 is LNHDA and CDR2 is SQIVND (reference sequence). CDR3 DNA sequence: TGTGCCAGTAGTATGGTCCTTGGGGCGAATGAAAAACTGTTTTTT. It translates to CASSMVLGANEKLFF.

This clonotype was observed many times. V gene TRBV6-1 combines with J gene TRBJ2-1; D not certain. Germline-derived CDR1 and CDR2 are MNHNS and SASEGT. The CDR3 length is 12 residues. V lost 5 bases to trimming and J lost 4 bases, with 6 bases between them. CDR3 coding DNA: TGTGCCAGCAGTATGAATTACAATGAGCAGTTCTTC. Encoded protein: CASSMNYNEQFF.